Presented here are 17 T cell receptor beta chains from one specimen sequenced in a study of CD8 T cells in Susac syndrome. Random hexamers were used to reverse transcribe the RNA input (0.5 to 1 ug). TCRdb processed the immunoSEQ multiplex PCR reads anew with MiXCR; each CDR3 protein has one entry. The table includes about 190,000 distinct CDR3 sequences, around 93% detected once. The sequenced sample consisted of CD4+ T cells from PBMCs. Source of these receptors: a human donor in good health.

The chain is built from TRBV12-3 or TRBV12-4 and TRBJ1-5, with D unclear. V lost 1 base, J lost 5 bases, and 18 bases lay in between. The CDR3 extends over 17 amino acids. CDR3 sequence: CASSLELRGHLDQPQHF. The CDR3 DNA is TGTGCCAGCAGTTTAGAGTTGCGAGGGCACCTCGATCAGCCCCAGCATTTT.

The V gene is TRBV12-3 or TRBV12-4, the J gene TRBJ2-7; tentatively, D is TRBD1 (6 bases). This CDR3 contains 13 residues. V lost 5 bases to trimming and J lost 1 base, with 9 bases between them. The CDR3 reads CASSRDTSYEQYV. The CDR3 DNA follows: TGTGCCAGCAGTCGGGACACTTCCTACGAGCAGTACGTC.

With regard to this clonotype: The germline gene is not matched at one end of the junction; a read error may be the cause. CDR3 in DNA: TGTGCCAGCAGCGTAGCCCAGGGTCACAATTCCCCCCTCCACTTT. Its protein product is CASSVAQGHNSPLHF. The gene calls are TRBV9 and TRBJ1-6, with D perhaps TRBD1 (5 bases). Germline V gene data show CDR1 as SGDLS and CDR2 as YYNGEE. This CDR3 spans 15 amino acids.

The chain is built from TRBV7-8 and TRBJ1-2, with D perhaps matching TRBD1 (6 bases). The germline gives CDR1 SGHVS, CDR2 FQNEAQ. With 8 bases removed from V and 2 bases from J, the gap between germline ends came to 15 bases. The length of the CDR3 is 14 residues. CDR3 bases: TGTGCCAGCCAGACAACCGGACAGAACTATGGCTACACCTTC. Its protein is CASQTTGQNYGYTF.

Note on this clonotype: Sequence at one end of the junction differs from germline and may be a read error. This chain uses TRBV5-1 with TRBJ2-6, with TRBD1 as a possible D gene (6 bases). The CDR3 extends over 18 amino acids. In germline, CDR1 is SGHRS, CDR2 YFSETQ. The CDR3 here is CASRLAVGHLSGANVLTF. In nucleotides, the CDR3 is TGCGCCAGCAGGTTGGCGGTGGGACACCTTTCTGGGGCCAACGTCCTGACTTTC.

As DNA, the CDR3 is TGCGCCAGCAGCTTGCAAAGACAGGGGAACAATGAGCAGTTCTTC. Its translation: CASSLQRQGNNEQFF. The rearrangement uses TRBV5-1 and TRBJ2-1, with TRBD1 matching over 8 bases. The CDR3 is 15 residues long. Losses at the gene ends were 1 base for V and 5 bases for J; bases not matched to a gene: 5. CDR1 is SGHRS, CDR2 YFSETQ, per germline.

The chain is built from TRBV28 and TRBJ1-1, with a weak D call TRBD1 (6 bases). Germline CDR1 and CDR2: MDHEN and SYDVKM. V shed 6 bases and J shed 2 bases, with 25 bases lying between them. This CDR3 contains 18 residues. CDR3 nucleotides: TGTGCCAGCAGAGTTTTTGGGTCGACAGGAAACATAAACACTGAAGCTTTCTTT. Translation: CASRVFGSTGNINTEAFF.

This chain joins TRBV9 and TRBJ1-2, with D maybe TRBD1 (6 bases). Trimming stripped 0 bases from V and 4 bases from J, with 13 bases between. This CDR3 spans 15 amino acids. Germline V gives CDR1 SGDLS, CDR2 YYNGEE. This CDR3 reads CASSVDVGGGYGYTF. The CDR3 region has the DNA TGTGCCAGCAGCGTAGATGTAGGGGGAGGCTATGGCTACACCTTC.

The gene calls are TRBV12-3 or TRBV12-4 and TRBJ2-3; D gene uncertain. The CDR3 consists of 12 residues. V was pared by 8 bases and J by 6 bases, with 12 bases between. The CDR3 protein is CASASSADTQYF. In DNA, the CDR3 is TGTGCCAGCGCATCATCGGCGGATACGCAGTATTTT.

V gene TRBV11-2 combines with J gene TRBJ1-1, with D tentatively TRBD1 (6 bases). Germline CDR1 SGHAT, CDR2 FQNNGV. The CDR3 loop spans 15 amino acids. Trimming shortened V by 5 bases and J by 2 bases, and 15 bases separated the two germline ends. The CDR3 DNA follows: TGTGCCAGCAGCACAAGGGGGGGCCCTAACACTGAAGCTTTCTTT. Protein: CASSTRGGPNTEAFF.

The chain has TRBV5-1 and TRBJ2-2, with TRBD2 matching over 7 bases. With V trimmed by 2 bases and J by 5 bases, 3 bases remained unmatched. The CDR3 is 14 residues long. Germline V gene lookup returns CDR1 SGHRS and CDR2 YFSETQ. DNA for the CDR3: TGCGCCAGCAGCTTACCTAGCGGAACCGGGGAGCTGTTTTTT. Amino acid sequence: CASSLPSGTGELFF.

The genes are TRBV6-1 and TRBJ1-1; no clear D. The ends were cut back, 4 bases at V and 0 bases at J, with 9 bases in the middle. The CDR3 length is 14 residues. CDR1 is MNHNS and CDR2 is SASEGT in the germline V gene. DNA for the CDR3: TGTGCCAGCAGTGTTGGGTTCATGAACACTGAAGCTTTCTTT. It specifies CASSVGFMNTEAFF.

The CDR3 DNA sequence: TGCGCCAGCAGCTTCCAGGCGACGAGCTCCTACAATGAGCAGTTCTTC. Amino acids: CASSFQATSSYNEQFF. The rearrangement joins TRBV5-1 to TRBJ2-1; the D is unclear. The CDR3 consists of 16 residues. Trimming left V 2 bases short and J 0 bases short, with 12 bases between. Germline V gene lookup returns CDR1 SGHRS and CDR2 YFSETQ.

The J gene is TRBJ1-1, the V gene TRBV2; weak D call: TRBD1 (6 bases). CDR1 and CDR2 from the germline V gene are SNHLY and FYNNEI. CDR3 length: 13 amino acids. The germline V and J ends were trimmed by 6 bases and 3 bases, with 11 bases remaining between them. This CDR3 reads CASSVGQHTEAFF. The CDR3 region has the DNA TGTGCCAGCAGCGTGGGACAACACACTGAAGCTTTCTTT.

V and J are TRBV3-1 and TRBJ2-3; the D is unclear. CDR1 and CDR2 (germline): LGHDT, YNNKEL (reference sequence). The length of the CDR3 is 13 residues. Trimming left V 0 bases short and J 3 bases short, with 4 bases between. CDR3 sequence (DNA): TGTGCCAGCAGCCAAGAGCCTACAGATACGCAGTATTTT. Its protein is CASSQEPTDTQYF.

The chain combines TRBV6-5 with TRBJ1-4, with D perhaps matching TRBD1 (5 bases). V lost 4 bases and J lost 11, with 14 bases in between. CDR3 size: 13 residues. Looked up from germline, CDR1 is MNHEY and CDR2 is SVGAGI. The CDR3 region is CASSSGGLRKLFF. In nucleotides, the CDR3 is TGTGCCAGCAGTTCCGGGGGACTGCGTAAACTGTTTTTT.

V is TRBV29-1 and J is TRBJ1-2; D is unresolved. In germline, CDR1 is SQVTM, CDR2 ANQGSEA. The CDR3 consists of 14 residues. V lost 7 bases to trimming and J lost 4 bases, with 19 bases between them. CDR3 sequence reads: CSAPSPLGPYGYTF. DNA for the CDR3: TGCAGCGCCCCGAGCCCCTTAGGGCCCTATGGCTACACCTTC.